This TCR beta chain came from a study of cytomegalovirus exposure and HLA in healthy donors. The study, taken as a whole, reports: Sequencing had likely introduced a cluster of highly shared sequence variants as an artifact.

Germline values: CDR1 SGHRS, CDR2 YFSETQ. CDR3 length equals 16 residues. V was shortened by 3 bases and J by 3 bases, with 19 bases between the two germline ends. As for this clone: The target antigen is unknown.

The PCR employed 60 Vbeta primers together with 13 Jbeta primers. Produced via immunoSEQ multiplex PCR; TCRdb's table is partial and in-frame only. The repertoire includes more than 150,000 clones, 65% to 85% of them detected once, and around 1.4% sits in the top ten. What was sequenced was PBMCs. The chain has TRBV5-1 and TRBJ2-7; D is unresolved. The sequence was obtained from a girl under 18 in good health and CMV-seropositive. In nucleotides, the CDR3 is TGCGCCAGCAGCTCCGGCCCACCCAGGCTCGACTACGAGCAGTACTTC. It translates to CASSSGPPRLDYEQYF.